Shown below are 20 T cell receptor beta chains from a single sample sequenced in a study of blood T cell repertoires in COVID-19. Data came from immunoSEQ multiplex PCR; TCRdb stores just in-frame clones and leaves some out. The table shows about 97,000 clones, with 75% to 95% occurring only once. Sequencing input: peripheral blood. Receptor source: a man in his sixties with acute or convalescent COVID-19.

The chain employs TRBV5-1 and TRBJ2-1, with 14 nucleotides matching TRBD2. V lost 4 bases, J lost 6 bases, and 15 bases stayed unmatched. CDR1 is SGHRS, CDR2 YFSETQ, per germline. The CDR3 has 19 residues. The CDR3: CASSAGLAGASASVNEQFF. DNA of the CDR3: TGCGCCAGCAGCGCGGGACTAGCGGGGGCCTCTGCCTCCGTCAATGAGCAGTTCTTC.

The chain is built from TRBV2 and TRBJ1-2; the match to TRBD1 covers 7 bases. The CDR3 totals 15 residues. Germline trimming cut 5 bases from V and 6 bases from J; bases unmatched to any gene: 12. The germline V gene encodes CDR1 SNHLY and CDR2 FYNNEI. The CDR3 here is CASSQPQGRGNGYTF. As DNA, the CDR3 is TGTGCCAGCAGTCAACCACAGGGGCGTGGGAATGGCTACACCTTC.

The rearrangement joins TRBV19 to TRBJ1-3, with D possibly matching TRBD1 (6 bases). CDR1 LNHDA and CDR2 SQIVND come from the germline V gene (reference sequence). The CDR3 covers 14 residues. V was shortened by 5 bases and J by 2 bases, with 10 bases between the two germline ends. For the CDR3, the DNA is TGTGCCAGTAGTCTCGGGACAACTGGAAACACCATATATTTT. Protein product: CASSLGTTGNTIYF.

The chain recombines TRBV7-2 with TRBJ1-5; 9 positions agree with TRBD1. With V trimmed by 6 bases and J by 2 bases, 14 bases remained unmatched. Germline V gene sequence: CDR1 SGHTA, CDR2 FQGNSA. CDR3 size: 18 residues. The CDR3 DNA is TGTGCCAGCAGTTCCGGGACAGGGCCCCTTATCGGCAATCAGCCCCAGCATTTT. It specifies CASSSGTGPLIGNQPQHF.

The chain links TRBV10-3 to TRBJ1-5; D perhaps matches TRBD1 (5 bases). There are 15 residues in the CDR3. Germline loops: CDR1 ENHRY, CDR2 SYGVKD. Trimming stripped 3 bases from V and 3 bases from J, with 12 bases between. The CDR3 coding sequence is TGTGCCATCAGTGATTATGACAGAACCAATCAGCCCCAGCATTTT. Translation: CAISDYDRTNQPQHF.

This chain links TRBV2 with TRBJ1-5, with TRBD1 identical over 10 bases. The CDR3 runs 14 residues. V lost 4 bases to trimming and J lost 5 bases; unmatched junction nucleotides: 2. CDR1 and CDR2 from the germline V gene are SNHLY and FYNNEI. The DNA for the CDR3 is TGTGCCAGCAGTGGGGGACAGGGGTATCAGCCCCAGCATTTT. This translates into CASSGGQGYQPQHF.

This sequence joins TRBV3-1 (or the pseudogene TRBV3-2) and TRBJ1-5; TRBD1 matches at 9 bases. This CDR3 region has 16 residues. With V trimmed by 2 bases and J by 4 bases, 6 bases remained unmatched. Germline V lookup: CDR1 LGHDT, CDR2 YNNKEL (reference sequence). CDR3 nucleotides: TGTGCCAGCAGCCAAACGTTGGGACAGGGTAATCAGCCCCAGCATTTT. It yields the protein CASSQTLGQGNQPQHF.

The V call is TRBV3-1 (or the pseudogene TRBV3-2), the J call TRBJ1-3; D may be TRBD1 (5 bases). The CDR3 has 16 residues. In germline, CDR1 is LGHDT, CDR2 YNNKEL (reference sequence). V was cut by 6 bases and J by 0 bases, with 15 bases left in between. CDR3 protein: CASSLPSGNSGNTIYF. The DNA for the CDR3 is TGTGCCAGCAGTCTTCCCTCAGGGAACTCTGGAAACACCATATATTTT.

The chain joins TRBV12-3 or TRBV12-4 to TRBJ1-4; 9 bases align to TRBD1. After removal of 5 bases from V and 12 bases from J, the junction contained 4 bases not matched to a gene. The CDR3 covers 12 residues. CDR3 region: CASSRQGGELFF. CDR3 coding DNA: TGTGCCAGCAGTCGACAGGGGGGGGAACTGTTTTTT.

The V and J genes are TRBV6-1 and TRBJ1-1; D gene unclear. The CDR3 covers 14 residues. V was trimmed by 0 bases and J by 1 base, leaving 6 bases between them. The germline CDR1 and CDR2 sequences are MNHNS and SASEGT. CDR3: CASSEASRNTEAFF. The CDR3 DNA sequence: TGTGCCAGCAGTGAAGCCTCTAGGAACACTGAAGCTTTCTTT.

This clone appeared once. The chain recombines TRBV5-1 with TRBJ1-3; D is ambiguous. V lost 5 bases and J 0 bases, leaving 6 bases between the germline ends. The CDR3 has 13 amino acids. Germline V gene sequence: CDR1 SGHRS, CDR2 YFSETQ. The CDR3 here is CASSTGSGNTIYF. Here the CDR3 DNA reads TGCGCCAGCAGTACCGGCTCTGGAAACACCATATATTTT.

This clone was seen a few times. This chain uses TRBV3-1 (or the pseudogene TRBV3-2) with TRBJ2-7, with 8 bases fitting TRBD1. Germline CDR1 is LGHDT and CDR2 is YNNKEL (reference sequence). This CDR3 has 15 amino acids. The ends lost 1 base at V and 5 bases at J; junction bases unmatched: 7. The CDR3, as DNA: TGTGCCAGCAGCCAAGTCTGGGACAGGACGAACGAGCAGTACTTC. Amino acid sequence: CASSQVWDRTNEQYF.

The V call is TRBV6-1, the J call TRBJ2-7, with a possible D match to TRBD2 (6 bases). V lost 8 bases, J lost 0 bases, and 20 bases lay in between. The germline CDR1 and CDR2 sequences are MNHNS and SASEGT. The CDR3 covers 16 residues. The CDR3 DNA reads TGTGCCAGCTGTGGGGGTTTGGGGGGTAGCTCCTACGAGCAGTACGTC. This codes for CASCGGLGGSSYEQYV.

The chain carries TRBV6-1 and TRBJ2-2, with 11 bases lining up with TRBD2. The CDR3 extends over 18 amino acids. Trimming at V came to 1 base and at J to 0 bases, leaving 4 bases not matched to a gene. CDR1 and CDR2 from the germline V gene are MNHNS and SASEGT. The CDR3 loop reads CASSEGLAGPSNTGELFF. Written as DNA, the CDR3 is TGTGCCAGCAGTGAAGGACTAGCGGGGCCGTCGAACACCGGGGAGCTGTTTTTT.

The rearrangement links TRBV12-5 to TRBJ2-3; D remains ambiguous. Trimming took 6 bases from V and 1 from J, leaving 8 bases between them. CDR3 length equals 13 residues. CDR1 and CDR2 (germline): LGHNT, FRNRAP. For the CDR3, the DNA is TGTGCTAGTGGAAGAAGCGGCACAGATACGCAGTATTTT. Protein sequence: CASGRSGTDTQYF.

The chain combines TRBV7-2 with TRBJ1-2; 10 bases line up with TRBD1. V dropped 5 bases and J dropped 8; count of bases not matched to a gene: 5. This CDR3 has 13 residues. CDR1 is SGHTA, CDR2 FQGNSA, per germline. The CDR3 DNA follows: TGTGCCAGCAGCCCGGGACAGGGGCGGGGCTACACCTTC. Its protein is CASSPGQGRGYTF. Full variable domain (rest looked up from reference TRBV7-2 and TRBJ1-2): GAGVSQSPSNKVTEKGKDVELRCDPISGHTALYWYRQSLGQGLEFLIYFQGNSAPDKSGLPSDRFSAERTGGSVSTLTIQRTQQEDSAVYLCASSPGQGRGYTFGSGTRLTVV.

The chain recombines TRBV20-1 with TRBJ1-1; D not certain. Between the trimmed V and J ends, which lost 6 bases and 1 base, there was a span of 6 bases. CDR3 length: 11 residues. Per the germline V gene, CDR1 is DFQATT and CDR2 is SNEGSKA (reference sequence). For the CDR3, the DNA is TGCAGTGCATCGGGGAACACTGAAGCTTTCTTT. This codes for CSASGNTEAFF.

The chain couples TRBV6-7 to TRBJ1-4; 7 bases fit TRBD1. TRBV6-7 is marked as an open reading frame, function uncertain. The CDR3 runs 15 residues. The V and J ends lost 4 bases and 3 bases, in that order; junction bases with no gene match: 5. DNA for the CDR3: TGTGCCAGCAGTTCCCCAGGGACAGCTAATGAAAAACTGTTTTTT. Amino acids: CASSSPGTANEKLFF.

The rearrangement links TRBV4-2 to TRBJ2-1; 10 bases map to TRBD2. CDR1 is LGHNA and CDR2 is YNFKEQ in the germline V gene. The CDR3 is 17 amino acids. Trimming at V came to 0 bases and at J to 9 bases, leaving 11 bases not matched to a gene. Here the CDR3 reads CASSQEGQRGGPSEQFF. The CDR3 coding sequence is TGTGCCAGCAGCCAAGAAGGGCAGCGGGGGGGCCCGAGTGAGCAGTTCTTC.

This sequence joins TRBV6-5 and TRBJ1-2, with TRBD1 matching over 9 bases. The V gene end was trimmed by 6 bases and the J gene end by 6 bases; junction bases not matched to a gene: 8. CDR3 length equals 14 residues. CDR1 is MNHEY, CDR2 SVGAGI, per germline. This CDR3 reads CASSGTGIYHGYTF. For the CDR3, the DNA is TGTGCCAGCAGCGGGACAGGGATTTATCATGGCTACACCTTC.